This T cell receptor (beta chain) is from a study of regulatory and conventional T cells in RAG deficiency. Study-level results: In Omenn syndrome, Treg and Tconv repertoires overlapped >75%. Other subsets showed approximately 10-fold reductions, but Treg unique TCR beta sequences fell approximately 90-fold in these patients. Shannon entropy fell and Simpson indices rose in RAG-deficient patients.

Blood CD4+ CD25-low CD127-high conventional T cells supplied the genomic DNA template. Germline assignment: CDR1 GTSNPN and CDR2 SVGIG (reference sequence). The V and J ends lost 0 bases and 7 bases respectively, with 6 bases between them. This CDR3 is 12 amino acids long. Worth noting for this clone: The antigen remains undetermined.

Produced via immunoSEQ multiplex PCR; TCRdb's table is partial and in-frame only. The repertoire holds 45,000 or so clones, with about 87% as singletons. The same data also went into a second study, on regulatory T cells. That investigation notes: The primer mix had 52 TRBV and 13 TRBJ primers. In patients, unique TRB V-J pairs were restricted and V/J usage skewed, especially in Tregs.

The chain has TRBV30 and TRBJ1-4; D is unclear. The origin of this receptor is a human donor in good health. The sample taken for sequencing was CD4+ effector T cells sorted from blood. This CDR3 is CAWSVLGEKLFF. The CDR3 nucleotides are TGTGCCTGGAGTGTTTTGGGTGAAAAACTGTTTTTT. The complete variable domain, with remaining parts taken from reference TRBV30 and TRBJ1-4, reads SQTIHQWPATLVQPVGSPLSLECTVEGTSNPNLYWYRQAAGRGLQLLFYSVGIGQISSEVPQNLSASRPQDRQFILSSKKLLLSDSGFYLCAWSVLGEKLFFGSGTQLSVL.